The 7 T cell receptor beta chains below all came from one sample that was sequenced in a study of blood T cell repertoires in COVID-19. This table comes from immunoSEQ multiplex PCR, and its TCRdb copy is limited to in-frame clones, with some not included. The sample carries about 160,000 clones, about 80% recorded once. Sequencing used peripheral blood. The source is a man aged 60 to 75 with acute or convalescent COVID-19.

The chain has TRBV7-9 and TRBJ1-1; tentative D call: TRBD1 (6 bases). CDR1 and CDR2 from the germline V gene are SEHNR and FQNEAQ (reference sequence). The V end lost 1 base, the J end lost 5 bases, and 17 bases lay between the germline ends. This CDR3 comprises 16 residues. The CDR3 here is CASSLVRGRGKTEAFF. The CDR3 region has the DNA TGTGCCAGCAGCTTAGTGCGGGGGCGAGGGAAGACTGAAGCTTTCTTT.

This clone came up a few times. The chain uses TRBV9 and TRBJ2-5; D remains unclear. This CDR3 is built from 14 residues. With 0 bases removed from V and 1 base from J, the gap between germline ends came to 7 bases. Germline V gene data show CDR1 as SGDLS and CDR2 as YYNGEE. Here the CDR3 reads CASSVGSLQETQYF. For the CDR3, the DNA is TGTGCCAGCAGCGTAGGTAGCCTCCAAGAGACCCAGTACTTC.

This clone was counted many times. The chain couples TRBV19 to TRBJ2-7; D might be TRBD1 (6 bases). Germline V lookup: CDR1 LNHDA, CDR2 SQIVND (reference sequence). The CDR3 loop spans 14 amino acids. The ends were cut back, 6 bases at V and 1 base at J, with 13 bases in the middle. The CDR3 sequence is CASSLQDRSYEQYF. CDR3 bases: TGTGCCAGTAGCCTCCAGGACAGATCCTACGAGCAGTACTTC.

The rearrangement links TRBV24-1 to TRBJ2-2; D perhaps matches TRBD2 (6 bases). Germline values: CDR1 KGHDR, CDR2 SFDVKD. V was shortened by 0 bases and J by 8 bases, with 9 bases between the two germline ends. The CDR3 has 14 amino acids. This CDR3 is CATSDLQGGGELFF. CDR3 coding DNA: TGTGCCACCAGTGATTTGCAGGGAGGAGGGGAGCTGTTTTTT.

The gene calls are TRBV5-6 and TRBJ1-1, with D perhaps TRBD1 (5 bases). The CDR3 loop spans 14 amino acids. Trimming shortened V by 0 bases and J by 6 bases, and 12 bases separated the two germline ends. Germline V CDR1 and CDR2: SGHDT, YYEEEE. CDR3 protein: CASSLDGWGAEAFF. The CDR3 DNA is TGTGCCAGCAGCTTGGACGGATGGGGGGCTGAAGCTTTCTTT.

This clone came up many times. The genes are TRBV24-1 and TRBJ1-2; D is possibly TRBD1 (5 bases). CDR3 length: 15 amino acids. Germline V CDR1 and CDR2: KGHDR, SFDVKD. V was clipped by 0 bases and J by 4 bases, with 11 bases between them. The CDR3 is CATSDLGQGGYGYTF. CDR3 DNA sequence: TGTGCCACCAGTGATTTGGGGCAGGGTGGCTATGGCTACACCTTC.

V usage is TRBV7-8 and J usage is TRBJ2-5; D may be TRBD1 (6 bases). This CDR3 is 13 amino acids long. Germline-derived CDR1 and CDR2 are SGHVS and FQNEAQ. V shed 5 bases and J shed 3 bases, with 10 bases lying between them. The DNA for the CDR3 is TGTGCCAGCAGCACCCACAGGGAAGAGACCCAGTACTTC. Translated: CASSTHREETQYF.